The clone carrying this T cell receptor beta chain was detected a few times. The CDR3 has 16 amino acids. Germline V gene lookup returns CDR1 MDHEN and CDR2 SYDVKM. V trimming: 3 bases; J trimming: 3 bases; junction bases outside the gene matches: 4. Using a J-beta primer mix together with a sample-barcoded 5' primer, a second PCR was run for roughly 6 to 12 cycles. Tags on each cDNA molecule came from a template-switch adaptor with 12 random nucleotides. No fewer than 2.5 million CDR3-containing paired-end reads came from each sample. TCRdb redid the calling of the 5' RACE reads with MiXCR, one entry per CDR3 protein. The table has around 1.5 million distinct CDR3 sequences, approximately 32% seen once. The source of the sample is a study of blood T cells in healthy people across ages. Study overall: Template switching retrieved approximately one barcoded beta molecule for each two T cells.

The sequence was collected from a woman aged 25 to 39 in good health. The chain links TRBV28 to TRBJ2-7; 14 bases are a match to TRBD2. Input material: blood. Here the CDR3 DNA reads TGTGCCAGCAGTTTGACTAGCGGGAGGGCCGTCTACGAGCAGTACTTC. This gives the protein CASSLTSGRAVYEQYF.